This passage covers 30 T cell receptor beta chains from one sample sequenced in a study of cytomegalovirus exposure and HLA in healthy donors (dated by TCRdb to the late 2010s). Library preparation employed the immunoSEQ multiplex PCR assay. A mixture of 60 forward primers for TCR Vbeta segments and 13 reverse primers for TCR Jbeta segments was used in the multiplex PCR. As stored in TCRdb, this immuneACCESS dataset retains in-frame rearrangements with V and J assigned. A fraction of the clones does not appear; measured against another copy, unresolved V genes explain less than half of the discrepancy, and the remainder lacks a known reason. The sample profile shows about 120,000 clones; 65% to 85% of them were found once. Less than 3.5% of the sample comes from the top ten. Sequenced input: PBMCs. The receptor set was obtained from a woman in her thirties or forties in good health and CMV-seropositive.

This clone was picked up a small number of times. The chain employs TRBV18 and TRBJ1-1, with TRBD1 as a possible D gene (5 bases). From germline, CDR1 is KGHSH and CDR2 LQKENI. This CDR3 comprises 14 residues. The V end lost 3 bases, the J end lost 3 bases, and 11 bases lay between the germline ends. CDR3 in DNA: TGTGCCAGCTCACCTTTAAAAGGGGACACTGAAGCTTTCTTT. Its protein product is CASSPLKGDTEAFF.

The chain joins TRBV30 to TRBJ2-7; 9 bases are a match to TRBD1. The CDR3 length is 12 residues. The V gene's germline CDR1 is GTSNPN and CDR2 SVGIG (reference sequence). CDR3 residues: CAGGQGRGEQYF. CDR3 nucleotide sequence: TGTGCAGGCGGACAGGGGAGAGGGGAGCAGTACTTC. Together with reference TRBV30 and TRBJ2-7, the CDR3 gives the full variable domain: SQTIHQWPATLVQPVGSPLSLECTVEGTSNPNLYWYRQAAGRGLQLLFYSVGIGQISSEVPQNLSASRPQDRQFILSSKKLLLSDSGFYLCAGGQGRGEQYFGPGTRLTVT.

The chain is built from TRBV6-6 and TRBJ2-7, with TRBD2 identical over 8 bases. Germline values: CDR1 MNHNY, CDR2 SVGAGI (reference sequence). This CDR3 is built from 14 residues. Unmatched junction bases numbered 5, after V lost 6 bases and J lost 1 base. CDR3 sequence (DNA): TGTGCCAGCAGCCTTAGCGGGACTTCCTACGAGCAGTACTTC. It translates to CASSLSGTSYEQYF.

The V and J genes are TRBV5-3 and TRBJ2-4; the match to TRBD2 covers 7 bases. TRBV5-3 carries the ORF label, with uncertain function. The J segment lost 8 bases and the V segment lost 0 bases, leaving 8 bases of the junction unmatched. The CDR3 is 15 residues long. For the CDR3, the DNA is TGTGCCAGAAGCTTGGCCGGGACTAATATCTACATTCAGTACTTC. Its protein product is CARSLAGTNIYIQYF.

The gene calls are TRBV2 and TRBJ1-5; TRBD1 matches 10 bases. The trim removed 10 bases at V and 6 bases at J, leaving 3 bases unmatched. The length of the CDR3 is 12 residues. Germline CDR1 SNHLY, CDR2 FYNNEI. The chain's CDR3 is CAKGQGGQPQHF. The CDR3, as DNA: TGTGCCAAAGGACAGGGGGGTCAGCCCCAGCATTTT.

The V call is TRBV4-3, the J call TRBJ2-7, with a tentative D call TRBD2 (5 bases). This CDR3 region has 14 residues. V was clipped by 3 bases and J by 0 bases, with 9 bases between them. Germline lookup yields CDR1 LGHNA and CDR2 YSLEER. CDR3 in amino acids: CASSHEGSSYEQYF. In nucleotides, the CDR3 is TGCGCCAGCAGCCATGAAGGGAGCTCCTACGAGCAGTACTTC.

This rearrangement joins TRBV7-9 to TRBJ1-4; D is uncertain. Germline CDR1 and CDR2: SEHNR and FQNEAQ (reference sequence). V was trimmed by 0 bases and J by 8 bases, leaving 10 bases between them. The CDR3 sequence is 14 residues long. This chain's CDR3 is CASSLASGAEKLFF. DNA of the CDR3: TGTGCCAGCAGCTTAGCATCGGGAGCGGAAAAACTGTTTTTT.

The rearrangement uses TRBV4-2 and TRBJ2-7; D is unresolved. The CDR3 covers 15 residues. V was cut by 1 base and J by 0 bases, with 10 bases left in between. Germline lookup yields CDR1 LGHNA and CDR2 YNFKEQ. The CDR3: CASSQAVASSYEQYF. The CDR3 region has the DNA TGTGCCAGCAGCCAAGCGGTCGCGAGCTCCTACGAGCAGTACTTC.

The chain is built from TRBV2 and TRBJ2-5; D is possibly TRBD1 (6 bases). Germline V lookup: CDR1 SNHLY, CDR2 FYNNEI. The CDR3 totals 14 residues. The germline V and J ends were trimmed by 6 bases and 4 bases, with 15 bases remaining between them. CDR3 in amino acids: CASRAGQFGETQYF. DNA of the CDR3: TGTGCCAGCAGGGCCGGACAGTTTGGAGAGACCCAGTACTTC.

This clone was seen just once. In DNA form, the CDR3 reads TGTGCCAGCAGTTTGTTCAGTTCCTACGAGCAGTACTTC. This codes for CASSLFSSYEQYF. This chain connects TRBV28 to TRBJ2-7; no definite D call. This CDR3 has 13 residues. The germline V gene encodes CDR1 MDHEN and CDR2 SYDVKM. V shed 3 bases and J shed 1 base, with 7 bases lying between them.

The chain carries TRBV6-1 and TRBJ2-7; D ambiguous. CDR1 MNHNS and CDR2 SASEGT come from the germline V gene. Trimming removed 6 bases from V and 6 bases from J, with 15 bases in between. CDR3 length: 13 amino acids. CDR3 bases: TGTGCCAGCAGCGCCAGTGGTCCCCCCGAGCAGTACTTC. It encodes CASSASGPPEQYF.

The chain employs TRBV2 and TRBJ2-7, with D tentatively TRBD1 (6 bases). Germline V gene lookup returns CDR1 SNHLY and CDR2 FYNNEI. With 6 bases removed from V and 5 bases from J, the gap between germline ends came to 11 bases. The CDR3 is made up of 12 amino acids. CDR3 DNA sequence: TGTGCCAGCAGCACACAGGGAGACGAGCAGTACTTC. Its protein is CASSTQGDEQYF.

The gene calls are TRBV9 and TRBJ1-2; TRBD1 might be the D (6 bases). In germline, CDR1 is SGDLS, CDR2 YYNGEE. Trimming removed 6 bases at V and 0 bases at J, with 12 bases between. The CDR3 has 14 residues. Written as DNA, the CDR3 is TGTGCCAGCACCCACAGGGATCCTAACTATGGCTACACCTTC. Protein product: CASTHRDPNYGYTF.

V gene TRBV27 combines with J gene TRBJ1-5, with a possible D match to TRBD1 (5 bases). The CDR3 has 15 amino acids. Germline CDR1 and CDR2: MNHEY and SMNVEV (reference sequence). The ends were cut back, 5 bases at V and 2 bases at J, with 13 bases in the middle. The DNA of the CDR3 is TGTGCCAGCAGTCCACCAGGGTATGGCAATCAGCCCCAGCATTTT. Translated: CASSPPGYGNQPQHF.

The genes are TRBV30 and TRBJ1-2; D not certain. The length of the CDR3 is 14 residues. Trimming removed 0 bases from V and 2 bases from J, with 10 bases in between. Germline lookup yields CDR1 GTSNPN and CDR2 SVGIG (reference sequence). CDR3 residues: CAWSVGFSNYGYTF. The CDR3 DNA is TGTGCCTGGAGTGTCGGTTTTTCAAACTATGGCTACACCTTC. Filled out from reference TRBV30 and TRBJ1-2, the complete variable domain reads SQTIHQWPATLVQPVGSPLSLECTVEGTSNPNLYWYRQAAGRGLQLLFYSVGIGQISSEVPQNLSASRPQDRQFILSSKKLLLSDSGFYLCAWSVGFSNYGYTFGSGTRLTVV.

V is TRBV5-1 and J is TRBJ1-1; no firm D call. The ends were cut back, 5 bases at V and 1 base at J, with 12 bases in the middle. This CDR3 comprises 14 residues. Germline V gene sequence: CDR1 SGHRS, CDR2 YFSETQ. CDR3 loop: CASSLTNGNTEAFF. In DNA form, the CDR3 reads TGCGCCAGCAGTTTGACAAATGGGAACACTGAAGCTTTCTTT.

This clone was seen a handful of times. CDR3 in DNA: TGTGCCAGCAGCTTAGGGGCCGGTTCCTACGAGCAGTACTTC. Translated, it gives CASSLGAGSYEQYF. The chain recombines TRBV7-2 with TRBJ2-7; D remains ambiguous. This CDR3 is 14 amino acids long. V was trimmed by 1 base and J by 1 base, leaving 8 bases between them. The V gene's germline CDR1 is SGHTA and CDR2 FQGNSA.

This chain uses TRBV6-6 with TRBJ1-1, with no clear D. Trimming took 5 bases from V and 2 from J, leaving 9 bases between them. This CDR3 comprises 13 residues. Germline V gene lookup returns CDR1 MNHNY and CDR2 SVGAGI (reference sequence). The CDR3 reads CASSPTVNTEAFF. CDR3 in DNA: TGTGCCAGCAGTCCAACAGTCAACACTGAAGCTTTCTTT.

This chain connects TRBV28 to TRBJ1-1, with D possibly TRBD1 on 5 matching bases. Germline V gene sequence: CDR1 MDHEN, CDR2 SYDVKM. The length of the CDR3 is 14 residues. Trimming shortened V by 5 bases and J by 7 bases, and 17 bases separated the two germline ends. The CDR3 loop reads CASSPRGVAREAFF. CDR3 nucleotide sequence: TGTGCCAGCAGTCCCCGGGGGGTCGCACGTGAAGCTTTCTTT.

This chain uses TRBV7-9 with TRBJ1-6, with TRBD1 matching 8 bases. CDR3 length equals 15 residues. Per the germline V gene, CDR1 is SEHNR and CDR2 is FQNEAQ (reference sequence). V lost 5 bases to trimming and J lost 7 bases; unmatched junction nucleotides: 7. The CDR3 region has the DNA TGTGCCAGCAGCCCTCCGGACAGGGTAAATTCACCCCTCCACTTT. It encodes CASSPPDRVNSPLHF.

The chain combines TRBV5-1 with TRBJ2-2, with TRBD1 matching 7 bases. The V segment lost 1 base and the J segment 1 base; nucleotides outside the gene matches: 1. This CDR3 spans 15 amino acids. Germline loops: CDR1 SGHRS, CDR2 YFSETQ. This chain's CDR3 is CASSLTGVNTGELFF. The CDR3 nucleotides are TGCGCCAGCAGCTTGACAGGGGTGAACACCGGGGAGCTGTTTTTT.

This clone has a count of ten or more. This sequence joins TRBV11-3 and TRBJ1-3; unclear D gene. The CDR3 sequence is 17 residues long. Germline CDR1 SGHNT, CDR2 YENEEA. Trimming cost V 5 bases and J 0 bases, with 17 bases left between them. In DNA, the CDR3 is TGTGCCAGCAGCCCGGGAGAAGGGTCCGACTCTGGAAACACCATATATTTT. Its protein is CASSPGEGSDSGNTIYF. The entire variable domain, with the rest obtained from reference TRBV11-3 and TRBJ1-3, is as follows: EAGVVQSPRYKIIEKKQPVAFWCNPISGHNTLYWYLQNLGQGPELLIRYENEEAVDDSQLPKDRFSAERLKGVDSTLKIQPAELGDSAVYLCASSPGEGSDSGNTIYFGEGSWLTVV.

This sequence joins TRBV6-1 and TRBJ2-7; D remains ambiguous. Deletions cut 2 bases from V and 3 bases from J, with 2 bases between. The CDR3 totals 11 residues. Germline loops: CDR1 MNHNS, CDR2 SASEGT. CDR3 protein: CASSEYYEQYF. The CDR3 nucleotides are TGTGCCAGCAGTGAATACTACGAGCAGTACTTC.

The chain combines TRBV7-6 with TRBJ1-1; TRBD1 might be the D (5 bases). Germline V gene sequence: CDR1 SGHVS, CDR2 FNYEAQ. Trimming took 5 bases from V and 0 from J, leaving 13 bases between them. The CDR3 is 15 residues long. The CDR3 reads CASSQPGHLNTEAFF. Written as DNA, the CDR3 is TGTGCCAGCAGCCAACCCGGACATTTGAACACTGAAGCTTTCTTT.

As regards this clone: The germline gene is not matched at one end of the junction; a read error may be the cause. The chain joins TRBV7-7 to TRBJ2-2; TRBD1 aligns across 7 bases. This CDR3 is built from 15 residues. Germline CDR1 SSHAT, CDR2 FNYEAQ (reference sequence). The CDR3 loop reads CASSRGQTNTGELFF. The CDR3 DNA sequence: TGTGCTAGCAGCCGGGGACAGACGAACACCGGGGAGCTGTTTTTT.

The chain links TRBV6-5 to TRBJ2-7, with D perhaps matching TRBD2 (5 bases). This CDR3 has 15 amino acids. Trimming pared 1 base from V and 3 bases from J, leaving 13 bases between. Looked up from germline, CDR1 is MNHEY and CDR2 is SVGAGI. CDR3 coding DNA: TGTGCCAGCAGTTACTACAACGGGGTAAACTACGAGCAGTACTTC. Its translation: CASSYYNGVNYEQYF.

This chain uses TRBV5-6 with TRBJ1-2; the match to TRBD1 covers 10 bases. Germline V gene sequence: CDR1 SGHDT, CDR2 YYEEEE. The CDR3 extends over 13 amino acids. Trimming took 4 bases from V and 4 from J; bases not matched to a gene: 1. This chain's CDR3 is CASSDRGPYGYTF. The CDR3 DNA reads as TGTGCCAGCAGCGACAGGGGGCCCTATGGCTACACCTTC.

The V gene is TRBV5-4, the J gene TRBJ1-1; 8 bases fit TRBD1. Per germline, CDR1 SGHNT and CDR2 YYREEE (reference sequence). V lost 4 bases to trimming and J lost 4 bases; unmatched junction nucleotides: 12. This CDR3 contains 16 residues. The CDR3 nucleotides are TGTGCCAGCAGCGCTAACAGGGGGATGGGGATCACTGAAGCTTTCTTT. Translation: CASSANRGMGITEAFF.

For this clone: Distinct nucleotide sequences in the sample also encode this CDR3. The CDR3 DNA reads TGTGCCAGCAGTCTGGGACAGAACACTGAAGCTTTCTTT. Translating it yields CASSLGQNTEAFF. The chain combines TRBV27 with TRBJ1-1, with a tentative D call TRBD1 (6 bases). V was cut by 5 bases and J by 1 base, with 8 bases left in between. This CDR3 region has 13 residues. Germline V CDR1 and CDR2: MNHEY, SMNVEV (reference sequence).

This clone came up once. The rearrangement links TRBV7-7 to TRBJ2-3, with a possible D match to TRBD2 (6 bases). V lost 2 bases and J lost 2, with 14 bases in between. This CDR3 is built from 16 residues. Germline CDR1 SSHAT, CDR2 FNYEAQ (reference sequence). The CDR3 DNA follows: TGTGCCAGCAGCTTATGGGACGGAGGGGCCACAGATACGCAGTATTTT. Residues: CASSLWDGGATDTQYF.